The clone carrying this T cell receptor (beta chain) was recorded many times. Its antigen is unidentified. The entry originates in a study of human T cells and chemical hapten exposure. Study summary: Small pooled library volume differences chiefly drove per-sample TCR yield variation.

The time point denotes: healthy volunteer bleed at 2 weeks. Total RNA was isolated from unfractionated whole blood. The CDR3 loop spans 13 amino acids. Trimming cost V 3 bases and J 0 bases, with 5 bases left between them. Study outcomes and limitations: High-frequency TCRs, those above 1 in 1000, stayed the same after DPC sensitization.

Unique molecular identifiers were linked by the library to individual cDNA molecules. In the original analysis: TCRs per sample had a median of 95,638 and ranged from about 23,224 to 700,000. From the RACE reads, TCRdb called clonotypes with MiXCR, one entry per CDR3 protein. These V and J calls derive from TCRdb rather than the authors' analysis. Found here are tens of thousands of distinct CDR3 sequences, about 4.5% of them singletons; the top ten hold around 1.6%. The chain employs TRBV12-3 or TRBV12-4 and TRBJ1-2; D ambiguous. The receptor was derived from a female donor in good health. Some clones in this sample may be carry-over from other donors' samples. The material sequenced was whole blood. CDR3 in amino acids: CASSLSTNYGYTF. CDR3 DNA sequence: TGTGCCAGCAGTTTGTCTACTAACTATGGCTACACCTTC.